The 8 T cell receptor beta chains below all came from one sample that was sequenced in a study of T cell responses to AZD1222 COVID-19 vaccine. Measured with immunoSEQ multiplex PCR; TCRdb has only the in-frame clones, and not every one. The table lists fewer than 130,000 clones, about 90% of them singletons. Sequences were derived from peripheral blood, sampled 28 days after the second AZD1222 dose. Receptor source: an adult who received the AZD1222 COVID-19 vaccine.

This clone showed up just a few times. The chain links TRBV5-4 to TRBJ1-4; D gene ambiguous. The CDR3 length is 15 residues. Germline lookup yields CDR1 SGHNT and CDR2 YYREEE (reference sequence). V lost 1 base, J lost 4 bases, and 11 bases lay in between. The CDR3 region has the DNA TGTGCCAGCAGCTTGACTTCAGGCTTTAATGAAAAACTGTTTTTT. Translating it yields CASSLTSGFNEKLFF.

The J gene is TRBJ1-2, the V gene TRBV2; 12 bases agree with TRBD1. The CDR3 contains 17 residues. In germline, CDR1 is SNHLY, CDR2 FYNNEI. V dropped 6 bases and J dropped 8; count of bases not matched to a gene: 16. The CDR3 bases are TGTGCCAGCAGCCGTCCCGGGACAGGGGGCGTTCGGTACGGCTACACCTTC. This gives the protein CASSRPGTGGVRYGYTF. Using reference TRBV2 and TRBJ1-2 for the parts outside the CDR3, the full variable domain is EPEVTQTPSHQVTQMGQEVILRCVPISNHLYFYWYRQILGQKVEFLVSFYNNEISEKSEIFDDQFSVERPDGSNFTLKIRSTKLEDSAMYFCASSRPGTGGVRYGYTFGSGTRLTVV.

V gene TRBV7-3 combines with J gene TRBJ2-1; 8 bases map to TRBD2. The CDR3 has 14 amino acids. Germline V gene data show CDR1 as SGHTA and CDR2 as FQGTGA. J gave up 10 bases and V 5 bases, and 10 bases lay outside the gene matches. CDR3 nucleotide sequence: TGTGCCAGCAGCACCGGGACTAGACGTTCCGAGCAGTTCTTC. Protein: CASSTGTRRSEQFF.

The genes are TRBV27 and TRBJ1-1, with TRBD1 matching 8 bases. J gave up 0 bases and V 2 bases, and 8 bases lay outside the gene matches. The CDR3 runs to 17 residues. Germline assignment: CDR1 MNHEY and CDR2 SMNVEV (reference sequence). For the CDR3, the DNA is TGTGCCAGCAGTTTACTTCGAGGACAGGGAATGAACACTGAAGCTTTCTTT. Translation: CASSLLRGQGMNTEAFF.

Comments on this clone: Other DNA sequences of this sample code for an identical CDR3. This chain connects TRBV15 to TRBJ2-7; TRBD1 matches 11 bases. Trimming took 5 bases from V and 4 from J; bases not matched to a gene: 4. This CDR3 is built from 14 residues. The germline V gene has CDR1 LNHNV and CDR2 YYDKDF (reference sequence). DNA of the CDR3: TGTGCCACCAGCCCGGACAGGGGGCTGTACGAGCAGTACTTC. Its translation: CATSPDRGLYEQYF.

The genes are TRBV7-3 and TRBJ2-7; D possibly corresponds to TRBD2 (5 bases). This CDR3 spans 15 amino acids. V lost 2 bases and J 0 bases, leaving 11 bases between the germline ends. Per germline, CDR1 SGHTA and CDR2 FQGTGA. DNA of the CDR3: TGTGCCAGCAGCTTAGCCCCGGGGAGCTCCTACGAGCAGTACTTC. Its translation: CASSLAPGSSYEQYF. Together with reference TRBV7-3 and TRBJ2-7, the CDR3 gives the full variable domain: GAGVSQTPSNKVTEKGKYVELRCDPISGHTALYWYRQSLGQGPEFLIYFQGTGAADDSGLPNDRFFAVRPEGSVSTLKIQRTERGDSAVYLCASSLAPGSSYEQYFGPGTRLTVT.

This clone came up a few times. As DNA, the CDR3 is TGTGCCACGGGACAGGTTACTTACGAGCAGTACTTC. Protein: CATGQVTYEQYF. V usage is TRBV10-3 and J usage is TRBJ2-7; 8 bases align to TRBD1. J gave up 4 bases and V 10 bases, and 6 bases lay outside the gene matches. Germline lookup yields CDR1 ENHRY and CDR2 SYGVKD. The CDR3 is 12 residues long.

CDR3 in amino acids: CAWSQGRSTDTQYF. CDR3 nucleotide sequence: TGTGCCTGGAGTCAGGGTCGGAGCACAGATACGCAGTATTTT. The rearrangement links TRBV30 to TRBJ2-3; possible D gene TRBD1, 5 bases. Germline CDR1 reads GTSNPN; CDR2 reads SVGIG (reference sequence). The CDR3 is 14 residues long. V lost 2 bases to trimming and J lost 0 bases, with 9 bases between them.